The 14 T cell receptor beta chains below all came from one sample that was sequenced in a study of response to subunit inactivated influenza vaccine. TCRdb re-analysed the RT-PCR reads in MiXCR, keeping a single row per CDR3 protein. This sample carries about 160,000 distinct CDR3 sequences, about 11% of them seen once, and the ten largest clones take about an eighth. Sequencing was performed on non-naive T cells sorted from PBMCs, taken roughly 6 weeks after vaccination. The receptors were sampled from a man in his fifties who received an inactivated influenza vaccine.

The V and J genes are TRBV10-2 and TRBJ2-7, with D perhaps given as TRBD1 or TRBD2 (6 bases each). This CDR3 is built from 16 residues. Trimming took off 7 bases at V and 0 bases at J, with 19 bases between the two ends. The germline V gene encodes CDR1 WSHSY and CDR2 SAAADI. CDR3 sequence (DNA): TGCGCCAGCACCCCAACGGTAGGGGGGAGCTCCTACGAGCAGTACTTC. Translating it yields CASTPTVGGSSYEQYF.

V and J are TRBV24-1 and TRBJ1-1; D not certain. Germline V CDR1 and CDR2: KGHDR, SFDVKD. V was shortened by 4 bases and J by 0 bases, with 11 bases between the two germline ends. This CDR3 spans 15 amino acids. The DNA of the CDR3 is TGTGCCACCAGTGACCCGACACAGATGAACACTGAAGCTTTCTTT. It specifies CATSDPTQMNTEAFF.

The chain has TRBV5-1 and TRBJ1-1, with no clear D. This CDR3 has 13 amino acids. Germline values: CDR1 SGHRS, CDR2 YFSETQ. Trimming removed 1 base at V and 7 bases at J, with 11 bases between. Here the CDR3 reads CASSLSLKGEAFF. The CDR3 bases are TGCGCCAGCAGCTTGTCTCTAAAGGGTGAAGCTTTCTTT.

V usage is TRBV5-1 and J usage is TRBJ1-1; D is unresolved. The germline V and J ends were trimmed by 5 bases and 0 bases, with 17 bases remaining between them. The V gene's germline CDR1 is SGHRS and CDR2 YFSETQ. The CDR3 extends over 16 amino acids. This chain's CDR3 is CASSVRGLRMNTEAFF. DNA of the CDR3: TGCGCCAGCAGTGTACGAGGGTTGAGAATGAACACTGAAGCTTTCTTT.

Turning to this clonotype: At one end the junction does not follow the germline gene, possibly because of a read error. The V gene is TRBV4-2, the J gene TRBJ2-1; D not certain. CDR1 is LGHNA and CDR2 is YNFKEQ in the germline V gene. This CDR3 has 17 amino acids. CDR3 bases: TGTGCCAGCCGCCAAGATTGGTTTAGCAGCTCCTACAATGAGCAGTTCTTC. Amino acids: CASRQDWFSSSYNEQFF.

This clonotype was observed many times. The rearrangement uses TRBV12-3 or TRBV12-4 and TRBJ2-5; TRBD1 matches 8 bases. The V gene end was trimmed by 5 bases and the J gene end by 4 bases; junction bases not matched to a gene: 3. The CDR3 length is 13 residues. The CDR3 loop is CASSPGGAETQYF. CDR3 in DNA: TGTGCCAGCAGTCCAGGGGGCGCAGAGACCCAGTACTTC.

There are many counts of this clonotype. V is TRBV12-3 or TRBV12-4 and J is TRBJ2-2, with 13 positions matching TRBD2. The CDR3 spans 15 residues. V shed 3 bases, J shed 8 bases, and the junction held 3 bases outside the gene matches. CDR3 DNA sequence: TGTGCCAGCAGTTTGGGACTAGCGGGGTTTGGGGAGCTGTTTTTT. Protein product: CASSLGLAGFGELFF.

This clonotype occurred many times. The rearrangement uses TRBV4-1 and TRBJ2-1, with D perhaps TRBD1 (5 bases). Trimming left V 4 bases short and J 0 bases short, with 16 bases between. CDR1 and CDR2 from the germline V gene are MGHRA and YSYEKL. The CDR3 spans 17 residues. CDR3 loop: CASSPTRGRSSYNEQFF. CDR3 DNA: TGCGCCAGCAGCCCCACAAGGGGCAGGAGCTCCTACAATGAGCAGTTCTTC.

The CDR3 sequence: CASSPPRQQETQYF. As DNA, the CDR3 is TGTGCCAGCTCACCACCGCGCCAGCAAGAGACCCAGTACTTC. The chain links TRBV18 to TRBJ2-5; no definite D call. This CDR3 contains 14 residues. V shed 0 bases and J shed 2 bases, with 7 bases lying between them. In germline, CDR1 is KGHSH, CDR2 LQKENI.

This clonotype was counted between two and nine times. This chain joins TRBV20-1 and TRBJ2-3, with no clear D. This CDR3 has 14 amino acids. Germline CDR1 is DFQATT and CDR2 is SNEGSKA (reference sequence). The V end lost 5 bases, the J end lost 2 bases, and 14 bases lay between the germline ends. The CDR3 bases are TGCAGTGCTTCTCAAACTATAAACACAGATACGCAGTATTTT. Its protein product is CSASQTINTDTQYF.

The chain is built from TRBV24-1 and TRBJ2-1; 7 nucleotides match TRBD2. In germline, CDR1 is KGHDR, CDR2 SFDVKD. The CDR3 is 15 residues long. The junction had 8 bases not matched to a gene; V was cut back by 7 bases and J by 3 bases. CDR3 DNA sequence: TGTGCCACCAGCCGGTGGGGGGGGAGCTACAATGAGCAGTTCTTC. Translating it yields CATSRWGGSYNEQFF.

The chain links TRBV25-1 to TRBJ2-3, with D possibly TRBD2 on 6 matching bases. V lost 3 bases, J lost 3 bases, and 13 bases lay in between. Per the germline V gene, CDR1 is MGHDK and CDR2 is SYGVNS. CDR3 length equals 15 residues. In nucleotides, the CDR3 is TGTGCCAGCAGTGATGTGTCTAGCGTGACAGATACGCAGTATTTT. Translated: CASSDVSSVTDTQYF. The full variable domain, rest sourced from reference TRBV25-1 and TRBJ2-3, is EADIYQTPRYLVIGTGKKITLECSQTMGHDKMYWYQQDPGMELHLIHYSYGVNSTEKGDLSSESTVSRIRTEHFPLTLESARPSHTSQYLCASSDVSSVTDTQYFGPGTRLTVL.

This clonotype has more than one count but fewer than ten. The chain couples TRBV5-1 to TRBJ1-6; weak D call: TRBD1 (6 bases). CDR3 length equals 15 residues. The germline CDR1 and CDR2 sequences are SGHRS and YFSETQ. The V end lost 1 base, the J end lost 9 bases, and 14 bases lay between the germline ends. CDR3 bases: TGCGCCAGCAGCTTGAGCCCAGGGGTGATTTCACCCCTCCACTTT. Translating it yields CASSLSPGVISPLHF. Full variable domain (remainder filled in from reference TRBV5-1 and TRBJ1-6): KAGVTQTPRYLIKTRGQQVTLSCSPISGHRSVSWYQQTPGQGLQFLFEYFSETQRNKGNFPGRFSGRQFSNSRSEMNVSTLELGDSALYLCASSLSPGVISPLHFGNGTRLTVT.

The chain employs TRBV24-1 and TRBJ2-3, with D maybe TRBD2 (7 bases). The ends were cut back, 3 bases at V and 0 bases at J, with 24 bases in the middle. The germline CDR1 and CDR2 sequences are KGHDR and SFDVKD. The CDR3 extends over 20 amino acids. The CDR3 bases are TGTGCCACCAGTGATCCGGTTATTCGCGGGGGCGAAACTAGCACAGATACGCAGTATTTT. It is translated as CATSDPVIRGGETSTDTQYF.